Here is one T cell receptor (beta chain) with its context. Its antigen remains unknown. This entry comes from a study of cytomegalovirus exposure and HLA in healthy donors. General study results and limits: Accurate predictions that matched the HLA-A and HLA-B alleles of most subjects were reportedly made from TCR beta sequences.

The PCR used 60 Vbeta and 13 Jbeta primers. Only in-frame clones appear in the TCRdb table, and some are missing; sequencing was by immunoSEQ multiplex PCR. The sample holds 160,000 or so clones, more than 65% seen once. There were likely unrecorded immune exposures, though donors were nominally healthy when sampled. Specimen: PBMCs. The receptor was isolated from a man in his forties or fifties in good health and CMV-seropositive.

The CDR3 is CASSLVPGAGELFF. The CDR3 coding sequence is TGTGCCAGCAGCTTGGTACCAGGCGCCGGGGAGCTGTTTTTT. This chain links TRBV5-5 with TRBJ2-2; D remains unclear. The CDR3 sequence is 14 residues long. CDR1 and CDR2 from the germline V gene are SGHKS and YYEKEE (reference sequence). Trimming cost V 0 bases and J 6 bases, with 9 bases left between them.